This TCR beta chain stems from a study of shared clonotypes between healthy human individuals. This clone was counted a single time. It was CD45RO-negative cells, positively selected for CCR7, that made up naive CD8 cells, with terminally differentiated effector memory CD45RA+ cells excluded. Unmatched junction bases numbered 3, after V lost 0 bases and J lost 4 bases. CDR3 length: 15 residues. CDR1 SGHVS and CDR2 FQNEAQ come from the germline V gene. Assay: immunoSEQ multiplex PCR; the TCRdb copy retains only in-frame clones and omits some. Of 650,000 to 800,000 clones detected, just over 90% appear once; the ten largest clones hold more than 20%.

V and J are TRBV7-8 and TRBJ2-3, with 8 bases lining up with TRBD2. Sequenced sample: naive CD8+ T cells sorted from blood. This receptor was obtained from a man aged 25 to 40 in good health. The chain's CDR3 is CASSLAISGADTQYF. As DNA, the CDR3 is TGTGCCAGCAGCTTAGCGATTAGCGGGGCAGATACGCAGTATTTT.